This entry describes one T cell receptor (beta chain). The target antigen is unknown. The data belong to a study of cytomegalovirus exposure and HLA in healthy donors. Study-wide results and caveats: The classifier was said to identify cytomegalovirus status with high specificity and sensitivity.

The repertoire was sequenced with immunoSEQ multiplex PCR; TCRdb's copy has only in-frame clones and lacks some. The repertoire has roughly 250,000 clones, around 90% of them found once; the top ten carry 0.35% to 0.4%. Deletions cut 0 bases from V and 6 bases from J, with 13 bases between. Germline values: CDR1 SGHRS, CDR2 YFSETQ. This CDR3 comprises 15 residues. The sequenced sample consisted of PBMCs. The V call is TRBV5-1, the J call TRBJ2-1, with D perhaps TRBD2 (5 bases). This sequence was found in a woman younger than 30 in good health and CMV-seronegative. The CDR3 DNA reads TGCGCCAGCAGCTTGGAGGCTAGCCCTACCAATGAGCAGTTCTTC. Its translation is CASSLEASPTNEQFF.